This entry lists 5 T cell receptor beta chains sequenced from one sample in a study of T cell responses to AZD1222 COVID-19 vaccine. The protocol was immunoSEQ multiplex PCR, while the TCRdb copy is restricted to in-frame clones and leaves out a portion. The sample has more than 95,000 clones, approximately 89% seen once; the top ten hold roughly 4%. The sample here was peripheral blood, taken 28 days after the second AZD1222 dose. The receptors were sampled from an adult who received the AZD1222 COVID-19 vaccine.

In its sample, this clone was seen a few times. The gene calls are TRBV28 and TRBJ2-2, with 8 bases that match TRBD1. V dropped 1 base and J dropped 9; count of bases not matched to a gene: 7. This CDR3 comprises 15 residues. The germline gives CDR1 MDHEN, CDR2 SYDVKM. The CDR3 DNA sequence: TGTGCCAGCAGTTTATTGAGCCAGGGGGCATGGGAGCTGTTTTTT. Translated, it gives CASSLLSQGAWELFF. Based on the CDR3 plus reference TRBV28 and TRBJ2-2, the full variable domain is DVKVTQSSRYLVKRTGEKVFLECVQDMDHENMFWYRQDPGLGLRLIYFSYDVKMKEKGDIPEGYSVSREKKERFSLILESASTNQTSMYLCASSLLSQGAWELFFGEGSRLTVL.

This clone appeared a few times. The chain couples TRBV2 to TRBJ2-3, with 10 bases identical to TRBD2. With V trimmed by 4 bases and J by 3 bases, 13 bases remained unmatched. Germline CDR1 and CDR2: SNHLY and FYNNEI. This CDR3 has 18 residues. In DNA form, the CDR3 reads TGTGCCAGCAGTGGATCGCGGTCTAGCGGGGGTCGAACAGATACGCAGTATTTT. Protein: CASSGSRSSGGRTDTQYF.

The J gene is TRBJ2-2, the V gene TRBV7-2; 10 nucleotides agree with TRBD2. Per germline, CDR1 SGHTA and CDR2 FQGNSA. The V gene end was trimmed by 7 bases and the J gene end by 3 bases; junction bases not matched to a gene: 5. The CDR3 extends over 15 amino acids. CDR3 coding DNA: TGTGCCAGCATCAGCCTAGCGGGGGACACCGGGGAGCTGTTTTTT. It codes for CASISLAGDTGELFF.

The CDR3 here is CASSQTGPTEAFF. Here the CDR3 DNA reads TGTGCCAGCAGTCAGACAGGGCCCACTGAAGCTTTCTTT. This sequence joins TRBV12-3 or TRBV12-4 and TRBJ1-1; 7 bases fit TRBD1. The CDR3 extends over 13 amino acids. Losses at the gene ends were 5 bases for V and 4 bases for J; bases not matched to a gene: 4.

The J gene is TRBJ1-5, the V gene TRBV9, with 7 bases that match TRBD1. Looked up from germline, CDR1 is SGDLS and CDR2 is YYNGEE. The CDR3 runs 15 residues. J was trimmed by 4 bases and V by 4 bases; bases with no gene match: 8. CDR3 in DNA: TGTGCCAGCAGCCCCAGGGACAGCTATAATCAGCCCCAGCATTTT. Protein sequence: CASSPRDSYNQPQHF.